This T cell receptor (beta chain) comes out of a study of T cell repertoires in cytomegalovirus infection. Study outcomes and limitations: HLA-C-restricted, CMV-specific TCR beta clonotypes were dominant ex vivo. Totalled public TCR beta family frequency picked out people who carried CMV plus the relevant HLA.

This clonotype was counted at least ten times. Its cognate antigen is unknown. In TCRdb, the reads were re-called with MiXCR into one record per CDR3 protein. The sample has about 360,000 distinct CDR3 sequences, around a sixth seen once; the top ten hold approximately 8%. This receptor was identified in a human donor in good health (CMV status not recorded). Some clones in this sample may be carry-over from other donors' samples. Sequencing used PBMCs.

The CDR3 reads CASSLAPITMLAKNIQYF. Written as DNA, the CDR3 is TGTGCCAGCAGCTTAGCGCCGATCACGATGCTAGCCAAAAACATTCAGTACTTC. The chain uses TRBV7-2 and TRBJ2-4; D gene ambiguous. Germline V gene lookup returns CDR1 SGHTA and CDR2 FQGNSA. V lost 0 bases, J lost 0 bases, and 15 bases lay in between. This CDR3 has 18 residues. The full variable domain, with the rest looked up from reference TRBV7-2 and TRBJ2-4, is GAGVSQSPSNKVTEKGKDVELRCDPISGHTALYWYRQSLGQGLEFLIYFQGNSAPDKSGLPSDRFSAERTGGSVSTLTIQRTQQEDSAVYLCASSLAPITMLAKNIQYFGAGTRLSVL.